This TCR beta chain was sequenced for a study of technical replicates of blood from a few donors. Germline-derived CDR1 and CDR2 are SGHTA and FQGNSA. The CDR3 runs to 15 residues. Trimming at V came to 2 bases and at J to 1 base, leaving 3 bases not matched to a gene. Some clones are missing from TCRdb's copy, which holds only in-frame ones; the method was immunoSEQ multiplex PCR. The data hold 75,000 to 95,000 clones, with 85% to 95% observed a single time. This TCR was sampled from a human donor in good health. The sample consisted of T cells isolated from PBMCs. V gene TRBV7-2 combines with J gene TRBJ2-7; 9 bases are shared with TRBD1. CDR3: CASSLKGTGSYEQYF. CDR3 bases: TGTGCCAGCAGCTTAAAAGGGACAGGGTCCTACGAGCAGTACTTC.